A selection of T cell receptor beta chains follows, all from one sample in a study of blood T cell repertoires in COVID-19. The assay was immunoSEQ multiplex PCR, and TCRdb's table has in-frame clones only and misses some. The sample gives about 80,000 clones, about 91% of which show up once; less than 15% is in the top ten. Sequenced sample: peripheral blood. Receptors originate from a man in his sixties or seventies with active or convalescent COVID-19. Both conserved end residues are part of each CDR3. Fields, in order: J gene, V gene, clone size, D gene, CDR3 DNA, CDR3 protein. D genes are given only for firm matches. Part of the rows lack a size; the others show once, few, many or a class for expanded clones.

TRBJ2-2 | TRBV7-2 | NA | NA | TGTGCCAGCAGCTTCCTCCCGGGACTTAGAATATCTGGGGAGCTGTTTTTT | CASSFLPGLRISGELFF
TRBJ2-3 | TRBV7-9 | NA | NA | TGTGCCAGCAGCTTAGGAGGGACAGATACGCAGTATTTT | CASSLGGTDTQYF
TRBJ2-6 | TRBV4-3 | NA | NA | TGCGCCAGCAGGCCGGCTGGGGCCAACGTCCTGACTTTC | CASRPAGANVLTF
TRBJ1-1 | TRBV6-1 | NA | NA | TGTGCCAGCAGTGAACCGGGGGGGGCGCGTTATGGTGAAGCTTTCTTT | CASSEPGGARYGEAFF
TRBJ2-4 | TRBV7-2 | NA | TRBD1 | TGTGCCAGCAGCGTCCAAAACAGGGGCGATCTAGCCAAAAACATTCAGTACTTC | CASSVQNRGDLAKNIQYF
TRBJ2-7 | TRBV19 | NA | TRBD1 | TGTGCCAGTAGTATGCGGACAGGGAAGCACTACGAGCAGTACTTC | CASSMRTGKHYEQYF
TRBJ1-5 | TRBV19 | NA | NA | TGTGCCAGTAGTACCCTCCAAGGGGCTAGCAATCAGCCCCAGCATTTT | CASSTLQGASNQPQHF
TRBJ1-6 | TRBV4-1 | once | TRBD1 | TGCGCCAGCAGCCAGGAGGGACAGTTCAACGGTGCGAATTCACCCCTCCACTTT | CASSQEGQFNGANSPLHF
TRBJ2-7 | TRBV6-2/TRBV6-3 | NA | NA | TGTGCCAGCAGTTACGGGGGGTTATCTACGACCTACGAGCAGTACTTC | CASSYGGLSTTYEQYF
TRBJ1-2 | TRBV27 | NA | TRBD1 | TGTGCCAGCAGTCCTCAGGGGGAATTCCGAGGCTACACCTTC | CASSPQGEFRGYTF
TRBJ1-1 | TRBV18 | once | NA | TGTGCCAGCTCAGCGGGGCGGGACACTGAAGCTTTCTTT | CASSAGRDTEAFF
TRBJ2-1 | TRBV5-1 | NA | NA | TGCGCCAGCAGCCCCCAGGCGGCGGGCAATGAGCAGTTCTTC | CASSPQAAGNEQFF
TRBJ2-6 | TRBV14 | NA | TRBD2 | TGTGCCAGCAGCGGACTAGGGTTCGGGGCCAACGTCCTGACTTTC | CASSGLGFGANVLTF
TRBJ2-3 | TRBV24-1 | NA | TRBD1 | TGTGCCACCACCGAGGGACAGGGGAGGGCAGATACGCAGTATTTT | CATTEGQGRADTQYF
TRBJ2-3 | TRBV29-1 | NA | TRBD2 | TGCAGCGTTGAACCTACGGGGGGTGCCACAGATACGCAGTATTTT | CSVEPTGGATDTQYF
TRBJ1-6 | TRBV9 | NA | NA | TGTGCCAGCAGCCCCGATGGCCCGGGGAGTTCACCCCTCCACTTT | CASSPDGPGSSPLHF
TRBJ2-1 | TRBV9 | NA | NA | TGTGCCAGCAGCGTAGAGGGGATTAGCGGCAATGAGCAGTTCTTC | CASSVEGISGNEQFF
TRBJ1-2 | TRBV27 | NA | NA | TGTGCCAGCAGTCCCGACCCTTGGACACCGATTTATGGCTACACCTTC | CASSPDPWTPIYGYTF
TRBJ2-2 | TRBV30 | NA | NA | TGTGCCCTTCGACAGGGAGGAGGTGCCGGGGAGCTGTTTTTT | CALRQGGGAGELFF
TRBJ1-4 | TRBV4-3 | NA | TRBD1 | TGCGCCAGCAGCCAAGATTTAGGGGACAGGGGGCGCGATAACGAAAAACTGTTTTTT | CASSQDLGDRGRDNEKLFF
TRBJ1-5 | TRBV27 | NA | TRBD1 | TGTGCCAGCAGTTTATCCGGGACAGGGGGCAATCAGCCCCAGCATTTT | CASSLSGTGGNQPQHF
TRBJ1-2 | TRBV10-3 | NA | TRBD1 | TGTGCCATCACCTCGGACAGGCTAAGGGGCTACACCTTC | CAITSDRLRGYTF
TRBJ1-2 | TRBV19 | NA | NA | TGTGCCAGCCGCCTCATCGGTAACTATGGCTACACCTTC | CASRLIGNYGYTF
TRBJ2-7 | TRBV29-1 | NA | NA | TGCAGCGTTGTAGGCGGGGGCAAGGAGGGATACGAGCAGTACTTC | CSVVGGGKEGYEQYF
TRBJ1-4 | TRBV25-1 | once | NA | TGTGCCAGCAGTGAATGGTCCGGGGGTGAAAAACTGTTTTTT | CASSEWSGGEKLFF
TRBJ1-3 | TRBV28 | NA | TRBD1 | TGTGCCAGCAGGCTAGGGACAGGGGGCGCCGGGGGAAACACCATATATTTT | CASRLGTGGAGGNTIYF
TRBJ2-2 | TRBV30 | few | NA | TGTGCCTCTCCCGGGGGGCAACGAAGCACCGGGGAGCTGTTTTTT | CASPGGQRSTGELFF
TRBJ2-1 | TRBV11-2 | NA | NA | TGTGCCAGCAGCACCACTACAGGGTACAATGAGCAGTTCTTC | CASSTTTGYNEQFF
TRBJ1-4 | TRBV7-2 | NA | NA | TGTGCCAGCAGCTTAGGAGTCGGGTGGTATGAAAAACTGTTTTTT | CASSLGVGWYEKLFF
TRBJ1-2 | TRBV6-5 | NA | TRBD1 | TGTGCCAGCAGTCCTGACAGGGAGCGGGGCTACACCTTC | CASSPDRERGYTF
TRBJ2-7 | TRBV3-1/TRBV3-2 | NA | NA | TGTGCCAGCAGCCAAGACGGCAGGGTATCGGGCGAGCAGTACTTC | CASSQDGRVSGEQYF
TRBJ1-1 | TRBV7-9 | NA | NA | TGTGCCAGCAGTTACGCCCTCGGGGGCACTGAAGCTTTCTTT | CASSYALGGTEAFF
TRBJ2-7 | TRBV27 | NA | NA | TGTGCCAGCAGTTTATCATGGCCTTTGGAGCAGTACTTC | CASSLSWPLEQYF
TRBJ2-7 | TRBV3-1/TRBV3-2 | NA | NA | TGTGCCAGCAGCCCGCGGCGGGGACAGAACTACGAGCAGTACTTC | CASSPRRGQNYEQYF
TRBJ1-3 | TRBV4-1 | NA | NA | TGCGCCAGCAGCCATCACATCAGCTCTGGAAACACCATATATTTT | CASSHHISSGNTIYF
TRBJ2-2 | TRBV2 | NA | NA | TGTGCCTCAACGCGAAGCCGGGAGCTGTTTTTT | CASTRSRELFF
TRBJ2-1 | TRBV7-6 | NA | TRBD2 | TGTGCCAGCAGCTTAGATGGACTAGCTTCTAATGAGCAGTTCTTC | CASSLDGLASNEQFF
TRBJ1-6 | TRBV6-5 | NA | TRBD1 | TGTGCCAGCAGTCGGGACAGGCCAAATTCACCCCTCCACTTT | CASSRDRPNSPLHF
TRBJ1-2 | TRBV11-2 | NA | TRBD1 | TGTGCCAGCAGCTTGAGGGGGCAACTTGGCTACACCTTC | CASSLRGQLGYTF
TRBJ1-5 | TRBV2 | NA | TRBD1 | TGTGCCAGCAGTGAAGACTCGACAGGGGGAAATCAGCCCCAGCATTTT | CASSEDSTGGNQPQHF
TRBJ2-3 | TRBV7-6 | once | TRBD2 | TGTGCCAGCAGCTTAGGCCAGACTAGCGGGACAGATACGCAGTATTTT | CASSLGQTSGTDTQYF
TRBJ2-1 | TRBV3-1/TRBV3-2 | NA | NA | TGTGCCAGCAGCCAAGCTATTTACAATGAGCAGTTCTTC | CASSQAIYNEQFF
TRBJ2-1 | TRBV6-1 | NA | TRBD2 | TGTGCCAGCAGTGGCCTCGGGGGGGGCTACAATGAGCAGTTCTTC | CASSGLGGGYNEQFF
TRBJ1-2 | TRBV6-2/TRBV6-3 | NA | TRBD1 | TGTGCCAGCAGCCAGGGACAGATTTATGGCTACACCTTC | CASSQGQIYGYTF
TRBJ1-2 | TRBV2 | NA | NA | TGTGCCAGCAGTGAGGACAGCGGCTACACCTTC | CASSEDSGYTF
TRBJ1-2 | TRBV5-4 | few | NA | TGTGCCAGCAGCTTGGAACCTACGGGAGGCTACACCTTC | CASSLEPTGGYTF
TRBJ2-7 | TRBV2 | NA | NA | TGTGCCGGTAGACAGGTAGCGAGGCTGGCAAGCTCCTACGAGCAGTACTTC | CAGRQVARLASSYEQYF
TRBJ2-5 | TRBV29-1 | NA | NA | TGCAGCGTTGAGATGGCGTCCGGGGAGACCCAGTACTTC | CSVEMASGETQYF
TRBJ2-1 | TRBV7-9 | NA | TRBD2 | TGTGCCAGCAGCTTAGATGGAGCGGGGGAGTACAATGAGCAGTTCTTC | CASSLDGAGEYNEQFF
TRBJ1-5 | TRBV5-1 | NA | NA | TGCGCCAGCAGCTTGGGTGCAGGGGCTAATCAGCCCCAGCATTTT | CASSLGAGANQPQHF
TRBJ1-5 | TRBV24-1 | once | TRBD1 | TGTGCCACCAGTGAGACGGGACAGGGTCAGCCCCAGCATTTT | CATSETGQGQPQHF
TRBJ1-6 | TRBV7-8 | NA | TRBD1 | TGTGCCAGCAGGCAGCAGGGGGTTAGGAATAATTCACCCCTCCACTTT | CASRQQGVRNNSPLHF
TRBJ2-3 | TRBV7-2 | once | TRBD1 | TGTGCCAGCAGCCTCCGACAGGGGCCAGATACGCAGTATTTT | CASSLRQGPDTQYF
TRBJ2-5 | TRBV7-7 | NA | TRBD2 | TGTGCCAGCAGCTCTAGCGGACAAGAGACCCAGTACTTC | CASSSSGQETQYF
TRBJ1-2 | TRBV2 | NA | TRBD1 | TGTGCCAGCCACCGGGACAGCAACTATGGCTACACCTTC | CASHRDSNYGYTF
TRBJ1-3 | TRBV18 | NA | NA | TGTGCCAGCTCACCCCGGAGGGGGGGCGTGAAGGGGACCATATATTTT | CASSPRRGGVKGTIYF
TRBJ2-1 | TRBV27 | NA | NA | TGTGCCAGCAGTTCCTACTCGAGTGACAATGAGCAGTTCTTC | CASSSYSSDNEQFF